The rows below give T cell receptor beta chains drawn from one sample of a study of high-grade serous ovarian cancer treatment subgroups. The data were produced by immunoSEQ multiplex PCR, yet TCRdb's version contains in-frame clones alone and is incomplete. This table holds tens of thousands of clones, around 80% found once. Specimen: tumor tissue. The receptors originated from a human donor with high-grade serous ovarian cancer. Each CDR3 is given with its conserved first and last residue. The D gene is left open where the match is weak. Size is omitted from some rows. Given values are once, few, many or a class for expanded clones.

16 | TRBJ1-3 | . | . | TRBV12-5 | CASGPGTATSGNTIYF | TGTGCTAGTGGCCCTGGGACGGCAACCTCTGGAAACACCATATATTTT
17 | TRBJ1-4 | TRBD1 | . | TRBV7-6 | CASSLGDRGLTNEKLFF | TGTGCCAGCAGCTTAGGAGACAGGGGACTAACTAATGAAAAACTGTTTTTT
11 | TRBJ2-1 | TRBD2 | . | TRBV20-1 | CSAGGRNEQFF | TGCAGTGCGGGGGGGAGGAATGAGCAGTTCTTC
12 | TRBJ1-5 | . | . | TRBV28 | CASSFAYSAQHF | TGTGCCAGCAGTTTTGCCTACAGCGCCCAGCATTTT
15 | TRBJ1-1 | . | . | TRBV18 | CASSPGQVSNTEAFF | TGTGCCAGCTCACCAGGGCAGGTGTCGAACACTGAAGCTTTCTTT
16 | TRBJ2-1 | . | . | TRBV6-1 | CASSEVSLSSYNEQFF | TGTGCCAGCAGTGAAGTATCCCTGAGCTCCTACAATGAGCAGTTCTTC
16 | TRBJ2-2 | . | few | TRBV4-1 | CASSQEFGRLTGELFF | TGCGCCAGCAGCCAAGAATTCGGCAGGCTCACCGGGGAGCTGTTTTTT
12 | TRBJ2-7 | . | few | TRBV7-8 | CASSLARYEQYF | TGTGCCAGCAGCTTAGCTAGATACGAGCAGTACTTC
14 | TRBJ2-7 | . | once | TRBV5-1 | CASSTQGDTYEQYF | TGCGCCAGCAGCACCCAGGGTGATACCTACGAGCAGTACTTC
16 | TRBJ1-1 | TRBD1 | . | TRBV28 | CASSPGQGLRNTEAFF | TGTGCCAGCAGTCCAGGACAGGGTTTGCGGAACACTGAAGCTTTCTTT
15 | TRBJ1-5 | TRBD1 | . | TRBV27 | CASSPTRGPDQPQHF | TGTGCCAGCAGTCCGACGAGGGGGCCAGATCAGCCCCAGCATTTT
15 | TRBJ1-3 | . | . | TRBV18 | CASSPSGTSGNTIYF | TGTGCCAGCTCACCTTCCGGGACCTCTGGAAACACCATATATTTT
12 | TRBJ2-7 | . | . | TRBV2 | CASSVTDYEQYF | TGTGCCAGCAGTGTAACTGATTACGAGCAGTACTTC
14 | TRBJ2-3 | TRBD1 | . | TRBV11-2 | CASSLGQGGDTQYF | TGTGCCAGCAGCCTGGGACAGGGCGGAGATACGCAGTATTTT
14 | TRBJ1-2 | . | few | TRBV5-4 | CASSLGQDSLRYTF | TGTGCCAGCAGCTTGGGGCAGGACTCACTGCGCTACACCTTC
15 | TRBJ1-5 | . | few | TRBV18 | CASSTGRTSNQPQHF | TGTGCCAGCTCAACCGGACGGACTAGCAATCAGCCCCAGCATTTT
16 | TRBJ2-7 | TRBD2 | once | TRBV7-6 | CASSLGTSGISYEQYF | TGTGCCAGCAGCTTAGGGACTAGCGGGATCTCCTACGAGCAGTACTTC
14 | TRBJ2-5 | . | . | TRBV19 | CASSPPGAGETQYF | TGTGCCAGTAGTCCGCCCGGGGCTGGAGAGACCCAGTACTTC
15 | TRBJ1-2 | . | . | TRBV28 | CASSLQRGENYGYTF | TGTGCCAGCAGTTTACAGCGGGGGGAGAACTATGGCTACACCTTC
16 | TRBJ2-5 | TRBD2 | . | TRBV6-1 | CASSEAVLAGSETQYF | TGTGCCAGCAGTGAAGCGGTGCTAGCGGGGTCAGAGACCCAGTACTTC
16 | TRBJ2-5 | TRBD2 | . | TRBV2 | CASMEGRTSGLETQYF | TGTGCCAGCATGGAAGGGCGGACTAGCGGGTTGGAGACCCAGTACTTC
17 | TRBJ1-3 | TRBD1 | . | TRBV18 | CASSPRTGGSSGNTIYF | TGTGCCAGCTCACCGAGGACAGGGGGCTCCTCTGGAAACACCATATATTTT
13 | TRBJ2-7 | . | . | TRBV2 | CASRAGAWYEQYF | TGTGCCAGCAGGGCAGGGGCCTGGTACGAGCAGTACTTC
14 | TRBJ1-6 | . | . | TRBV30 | CAWVEGGGNSPLHF | TGTGCCTGGGTGGAGGGGGGCGGTAATTCACCCCTCCACTTT
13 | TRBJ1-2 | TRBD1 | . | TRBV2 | CASSGGQGQGYTF | TGTGCCAGCAGCGGGGGACAGGGGCAAGGCTACACCTTC
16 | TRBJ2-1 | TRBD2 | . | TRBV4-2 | CASSQEGGLAANEQFF | TGTGCCAGCAGCCAAGAGGGGGGACTAGCCGCAAATGAGCAGTTCTTC
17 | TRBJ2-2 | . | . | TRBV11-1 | CASSRLAGGGNTGELFF | TGTGCCAGCAGCCGTCTCGCAGGGGGAGGGAACACCGGGGAGCTGTTTTTT
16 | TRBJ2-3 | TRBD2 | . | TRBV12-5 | CASGLVEEREGDTQYF | TGTGCTAGTGGTTTGGTAGAGGAGCGGGAGGGTGATACGCAGTATTTT
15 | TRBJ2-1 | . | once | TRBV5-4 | CASSLWGVSGYEQFF | TGTGCCAGCAGCTTGTGGGGAGTCAGTGGTTATGAGCAGTTCTTC
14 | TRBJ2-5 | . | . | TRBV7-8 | CASSTRQVVETQYF | TGTGCCAGCAGCACAAGACAGGTAGTGGAGACCCAGTACTTC
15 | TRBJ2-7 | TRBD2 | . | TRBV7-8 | CASSLEGGSGYEQYF | TGTGCCAGCAGCTTAGAGGGCGGGAGTGGCTACGAGCAGTACTTC